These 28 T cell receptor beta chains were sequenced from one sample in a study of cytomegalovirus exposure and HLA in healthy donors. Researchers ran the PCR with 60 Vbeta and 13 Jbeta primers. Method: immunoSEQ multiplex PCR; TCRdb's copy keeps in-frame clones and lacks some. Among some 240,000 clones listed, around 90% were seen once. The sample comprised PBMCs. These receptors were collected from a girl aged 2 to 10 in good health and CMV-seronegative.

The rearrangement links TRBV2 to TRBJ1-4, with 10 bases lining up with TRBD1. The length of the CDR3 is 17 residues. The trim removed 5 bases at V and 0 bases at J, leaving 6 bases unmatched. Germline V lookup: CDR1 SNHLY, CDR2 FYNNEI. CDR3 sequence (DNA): TGTGCCAGCAGTCCGGGACAGGGGCAAACAACTAATGAAAAACTGTTTTTT. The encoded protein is CASSPGQGQTTNEKLFF.

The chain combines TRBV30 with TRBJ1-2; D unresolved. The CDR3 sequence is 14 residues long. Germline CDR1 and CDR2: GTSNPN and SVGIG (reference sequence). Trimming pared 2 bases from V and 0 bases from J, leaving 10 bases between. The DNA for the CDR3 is TGTGCCTGGAGTAGAGGGCCGGCTAACTATGGCTACACCTTC. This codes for CAWSRGPANYGYTF. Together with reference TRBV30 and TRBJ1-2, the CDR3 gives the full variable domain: SQTIHQWPATLVQPVGSPLSLECTVEGTSNPNLYWYRQAAGRGLQLLFYSVGIGQISSEVPQNLSASRPQDRQFILSSKKLLLSDSGFYLCAWSRGPANYGYTFGSGTRLTVV.

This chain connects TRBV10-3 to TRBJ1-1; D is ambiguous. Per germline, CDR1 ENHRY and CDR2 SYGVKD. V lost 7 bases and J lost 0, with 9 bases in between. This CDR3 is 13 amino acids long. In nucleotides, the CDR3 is TGTGCCATCACCGACTTCGTGAACACTGAAGCTTTCTTT. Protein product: CAITDFVNTEAFF.

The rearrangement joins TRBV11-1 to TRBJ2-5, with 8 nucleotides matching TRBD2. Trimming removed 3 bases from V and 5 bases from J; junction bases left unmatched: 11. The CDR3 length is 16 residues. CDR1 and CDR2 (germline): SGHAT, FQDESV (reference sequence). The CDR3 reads CASSFEGREDRETQYF. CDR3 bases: TGTGCCAGCAGCTTCGAGGGGCGGGAGGACCGGGAGACCCAGTACTTC. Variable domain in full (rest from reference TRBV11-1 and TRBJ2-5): EAEVAQSPRYKITEKSQAVAFWCDPISGHATLYWYRQILGQGPELLVQFQDESVVDDSQLPKDRFSAERLKGVDSTLKIQPAELGDSAMYLCASSFEGREDRETQYFGPGTRLLVL.

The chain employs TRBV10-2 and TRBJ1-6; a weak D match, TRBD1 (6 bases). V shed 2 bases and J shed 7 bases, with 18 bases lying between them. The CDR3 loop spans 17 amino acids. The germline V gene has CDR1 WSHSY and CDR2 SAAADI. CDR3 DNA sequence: TGCGCCAGCAGTGAGCCACAGGGCAGGGAGGGGAATTCACCCCTCCACTTT. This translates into CASSEPQGREGNSPLHF.

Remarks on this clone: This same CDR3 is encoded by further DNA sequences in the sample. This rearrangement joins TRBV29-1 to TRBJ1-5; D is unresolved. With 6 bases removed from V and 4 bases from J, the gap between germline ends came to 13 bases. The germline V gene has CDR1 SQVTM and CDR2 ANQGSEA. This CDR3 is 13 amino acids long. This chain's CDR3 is CSVGEGGNQPQHF. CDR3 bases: TGCAGCGTGGGAGAAGGAGGGAATCAGCCCCAGCATTTT.

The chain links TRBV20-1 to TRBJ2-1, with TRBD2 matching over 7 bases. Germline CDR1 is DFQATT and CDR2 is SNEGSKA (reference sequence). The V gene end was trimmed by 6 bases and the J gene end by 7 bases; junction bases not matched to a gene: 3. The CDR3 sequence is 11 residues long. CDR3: CSAKLANEQFF. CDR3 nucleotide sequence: TGCAGTGCCAAACTAGCGAATGAGCAGTTCTTC.

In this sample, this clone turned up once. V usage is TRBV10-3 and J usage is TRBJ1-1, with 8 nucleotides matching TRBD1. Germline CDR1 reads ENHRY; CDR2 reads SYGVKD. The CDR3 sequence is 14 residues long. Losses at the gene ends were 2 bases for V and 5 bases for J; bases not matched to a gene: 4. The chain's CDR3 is CAISEQGARTEAFF. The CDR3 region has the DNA TGTGCCATCAGTGAGCAGGGGGCAAGGACTGAAGCTTTCTTT.

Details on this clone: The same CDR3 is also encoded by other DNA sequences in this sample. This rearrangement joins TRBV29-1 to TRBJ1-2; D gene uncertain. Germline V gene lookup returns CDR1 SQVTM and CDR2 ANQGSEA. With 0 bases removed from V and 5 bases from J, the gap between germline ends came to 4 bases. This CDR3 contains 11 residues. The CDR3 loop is CSVEDRYGYTF. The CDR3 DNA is TGCAGCGTTGAAGATCGGTATGGCTACACCTTC.

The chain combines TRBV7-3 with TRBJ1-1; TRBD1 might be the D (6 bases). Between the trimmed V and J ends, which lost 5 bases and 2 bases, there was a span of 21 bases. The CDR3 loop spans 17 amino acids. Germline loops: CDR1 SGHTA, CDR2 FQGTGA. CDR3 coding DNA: TGTGCCAGCAGCGCTCTAGACTTGGGACACGTAAACACTGAAGCTTTCTTT. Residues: CASSALDLGHVNTEAFF.

The CDR3 is CAWSEAGSSYNEQFF. The CDR3 DNA follows: TGTGCCTGGAGTGAGGCGGGGAGCTCCTACAATGAGCAGTTCTTC. The V and J genes are TRBV30 and TRBJ2-1, with D possibly being TRBD2 (6 bases). The CDR3 consists of 15 residues. CDR1 is GTSNPN and CDR2 is SVGIG in the germline V gene (reference sequence). Between the trimmed V and J ends, which lost 1 base and 0 bases, there was a span of 10 bases.

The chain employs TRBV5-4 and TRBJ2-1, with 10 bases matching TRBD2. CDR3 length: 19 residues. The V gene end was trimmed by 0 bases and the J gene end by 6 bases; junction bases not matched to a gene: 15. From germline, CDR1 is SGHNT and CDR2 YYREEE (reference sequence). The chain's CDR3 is CASSLVLGSSGRNPNEQFF. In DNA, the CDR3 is TGTGCCAGCAGCTTGGTTTTGGGCTCTAGCGGGAGAAATCCCAATGAGCAGTTCTTC.

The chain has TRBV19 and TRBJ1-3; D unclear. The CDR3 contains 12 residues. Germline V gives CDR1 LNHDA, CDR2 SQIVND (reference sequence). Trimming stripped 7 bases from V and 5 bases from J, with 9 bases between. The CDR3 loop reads CASTDERNTIYF. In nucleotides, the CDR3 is TGTGCCAGTACCGATGAGAGAAACACCATATATTTT.

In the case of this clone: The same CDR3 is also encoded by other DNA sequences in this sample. The CDR3 spells CASSTTANTEAFF. The CDR3 bases are TGTGCCAGTAGTACTACAGCGAACACTGAAGCTTTCTTT. The chain carries TRBV19 and TRBJ1-1; D is unclear. Between the trimmed V and J ends, which lost 4 bases and 1 base, there was a span of 7 bases. CDR1 and CDR2 from the germline V gene are LNHDA and SQIVND (reference sequence). This CDR3 is built from 13 residues.

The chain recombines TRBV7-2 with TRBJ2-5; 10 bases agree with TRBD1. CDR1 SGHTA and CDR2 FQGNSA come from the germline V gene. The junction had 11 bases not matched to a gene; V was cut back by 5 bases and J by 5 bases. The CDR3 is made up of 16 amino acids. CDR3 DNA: TGTGCCAGCAGCACCGTCAGACAGGGGGCTTGGGAGACCCAGTACTTC. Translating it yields CASSTVRQGAWETQYF.

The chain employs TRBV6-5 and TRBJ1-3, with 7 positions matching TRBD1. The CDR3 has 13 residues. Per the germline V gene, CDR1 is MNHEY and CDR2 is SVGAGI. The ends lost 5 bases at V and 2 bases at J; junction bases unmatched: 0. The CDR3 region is CASSDRAGNTIYF. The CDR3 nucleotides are TGTGCCAGCAGTGACAGGGCTGGAAACACCATATATTTT.

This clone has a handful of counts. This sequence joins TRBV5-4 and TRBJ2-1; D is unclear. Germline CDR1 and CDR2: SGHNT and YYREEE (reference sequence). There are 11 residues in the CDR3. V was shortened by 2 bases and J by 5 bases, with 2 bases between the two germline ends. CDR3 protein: CASSFDNEQFF. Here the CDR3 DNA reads TGTGCCAGCAGCTTCGACAATGAGCAGTTCTTC.

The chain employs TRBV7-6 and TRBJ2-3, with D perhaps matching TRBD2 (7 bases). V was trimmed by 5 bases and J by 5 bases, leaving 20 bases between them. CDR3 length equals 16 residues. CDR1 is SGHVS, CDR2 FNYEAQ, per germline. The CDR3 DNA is TGTGCCAGCAGCGCCGGACTAGGGGGGGGAGGAGATACGCAGTATTTT. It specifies CASSAGLGGGGDTQYF.

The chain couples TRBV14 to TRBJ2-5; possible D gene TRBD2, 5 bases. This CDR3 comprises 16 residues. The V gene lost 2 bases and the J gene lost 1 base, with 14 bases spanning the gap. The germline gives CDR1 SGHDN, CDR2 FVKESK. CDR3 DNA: TGTGCCAGCAGCCAAAGAGGAGGCGCGACCCAAGAGACCCAGTACTTC. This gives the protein CASSQRGGATQETQYF.

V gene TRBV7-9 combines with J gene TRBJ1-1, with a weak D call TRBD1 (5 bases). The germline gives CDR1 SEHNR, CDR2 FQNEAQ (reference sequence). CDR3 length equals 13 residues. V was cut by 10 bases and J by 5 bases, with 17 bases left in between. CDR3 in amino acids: CAIHLDSSTEAFF. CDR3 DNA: TGTGCCATCCACCTCGACAGTTCTACTGAAGCTTTCTTT.

The CDR3 bases are TGTGCCTGGAGTGTCGAGACTAGCGGAACCTACGAGCAGTACTTC. Translation: CAWSVETSGTYEQYF. The chain carries TRBV30 and TRBJ2-7; 9 bases are a match to TRBD2. This CDR3 has 15 amino acids. CDR1 is GTSNPN, CDR2 SVGIG, per germline (reference sequence). V lost 0 bases to trimming and J lost 2 bases; unmatched junction nucleotides: 5.

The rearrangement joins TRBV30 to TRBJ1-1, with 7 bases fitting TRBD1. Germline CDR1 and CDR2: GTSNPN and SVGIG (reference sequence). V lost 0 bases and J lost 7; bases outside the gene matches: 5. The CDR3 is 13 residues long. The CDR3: CAWSVRDSFEAFF. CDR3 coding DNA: TGTGCCTGGAGTGTCCGGGACAGCTTTGAAGCTTTCTTT.

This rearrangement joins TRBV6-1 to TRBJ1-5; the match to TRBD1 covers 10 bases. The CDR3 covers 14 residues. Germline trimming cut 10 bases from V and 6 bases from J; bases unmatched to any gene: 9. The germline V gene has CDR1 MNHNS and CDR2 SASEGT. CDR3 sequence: CAIPGTGERQPQHF. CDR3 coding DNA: TGTGCCATCCCCGGGACAGGGGAACGTCAGCCCCAGCATTTT.

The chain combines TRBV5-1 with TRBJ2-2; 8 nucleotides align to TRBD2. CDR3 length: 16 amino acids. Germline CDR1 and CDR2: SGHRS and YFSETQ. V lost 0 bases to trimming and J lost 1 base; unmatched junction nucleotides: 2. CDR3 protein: CASSLVLAGNTGELFF. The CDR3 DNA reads TGCGCCAGCAGCTTGGTGCTAGCGGGGAACACCGGGGAGCTGTTTTTT.

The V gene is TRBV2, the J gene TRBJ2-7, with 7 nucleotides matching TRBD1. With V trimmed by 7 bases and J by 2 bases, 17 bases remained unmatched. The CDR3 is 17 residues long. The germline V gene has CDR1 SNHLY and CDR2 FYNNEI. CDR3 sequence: CASTAAPGQTTTYEQYF. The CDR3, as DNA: TGTGCCAGCACCGCGGCACCGGGACAGACTACAACCTACGAGCAGTACTTC.

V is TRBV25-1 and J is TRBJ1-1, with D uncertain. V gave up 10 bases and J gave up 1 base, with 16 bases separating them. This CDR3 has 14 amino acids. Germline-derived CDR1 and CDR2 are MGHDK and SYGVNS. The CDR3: CAIHGAGSNTEAFF. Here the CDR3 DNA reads TGTGCCATACACGGCGCGGGGTCGAACACTGAAGCTTTCTTT. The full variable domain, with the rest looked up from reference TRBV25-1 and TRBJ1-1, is EADIYQTPRYLVIGTGKKITLECSQTMGHDKMYWYQQDPGMELHLIHYSYGVNSTEKGDLSSESTVSRIRTEHFPLTLESARPSHTSQYLCAIHGAGSNTEAFFGQGTRLTVV.

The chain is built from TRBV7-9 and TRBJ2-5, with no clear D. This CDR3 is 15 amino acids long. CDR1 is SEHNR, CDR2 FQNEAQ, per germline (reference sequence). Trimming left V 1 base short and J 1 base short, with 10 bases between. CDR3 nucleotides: TGTGCCAGCAGCTTAGTTCCGGTCCTCCAAGAGACCCAGTACTTC. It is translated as CASSLVPVLQETQYF.

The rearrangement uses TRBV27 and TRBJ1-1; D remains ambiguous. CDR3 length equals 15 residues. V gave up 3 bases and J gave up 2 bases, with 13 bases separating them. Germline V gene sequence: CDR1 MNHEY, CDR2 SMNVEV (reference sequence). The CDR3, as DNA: TGTGCCAGCAGTTTTTTCCTTGACACCAACACTGAAGCTTTCTTT. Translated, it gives CASSFFLDTNTEAFF.